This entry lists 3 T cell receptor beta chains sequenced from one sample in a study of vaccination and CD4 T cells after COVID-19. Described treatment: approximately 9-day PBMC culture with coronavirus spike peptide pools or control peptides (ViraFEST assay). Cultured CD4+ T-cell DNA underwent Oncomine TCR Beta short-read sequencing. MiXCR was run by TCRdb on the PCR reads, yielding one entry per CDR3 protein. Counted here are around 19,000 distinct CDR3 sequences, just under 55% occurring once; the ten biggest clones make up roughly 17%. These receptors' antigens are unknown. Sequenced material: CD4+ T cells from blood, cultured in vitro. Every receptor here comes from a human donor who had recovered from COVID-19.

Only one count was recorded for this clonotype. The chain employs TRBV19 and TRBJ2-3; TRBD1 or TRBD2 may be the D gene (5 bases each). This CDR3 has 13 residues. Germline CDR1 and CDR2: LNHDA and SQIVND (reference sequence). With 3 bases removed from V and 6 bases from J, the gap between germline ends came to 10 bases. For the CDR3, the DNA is TGTGCCAGTAGTATCGGTTGGGGGGATACGCAGTATTTT. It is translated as CASSIGWGDTQYF. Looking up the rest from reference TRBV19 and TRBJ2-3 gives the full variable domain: DGGITQSPKYLFRKEGQNVTLSCEQNLNHDAMYWYRQDPGQGLRLIYYSQIVNDFQKGDIAEGYSVSREKKESFPLTVTSAQKNPTAFYLCASSIGWGDTQYFGPGTRLTVL.

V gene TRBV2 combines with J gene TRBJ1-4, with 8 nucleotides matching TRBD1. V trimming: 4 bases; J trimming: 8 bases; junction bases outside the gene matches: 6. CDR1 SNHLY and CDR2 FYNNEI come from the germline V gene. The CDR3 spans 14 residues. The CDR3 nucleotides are TGTGCCAGCAGTGGGACAGGGCTCAGGGAAAAACTGTTTTTT. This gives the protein CASSGTGLREKLFF.

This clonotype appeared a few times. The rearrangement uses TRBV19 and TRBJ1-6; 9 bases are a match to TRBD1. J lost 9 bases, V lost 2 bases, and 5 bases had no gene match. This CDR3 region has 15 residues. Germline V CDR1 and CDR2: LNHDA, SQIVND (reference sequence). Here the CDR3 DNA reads TGTGCCAGTAGTATAACGGGGACAGGGAGTTCACCCCTCCACTTT. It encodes CASSITGTGSSPLHF.